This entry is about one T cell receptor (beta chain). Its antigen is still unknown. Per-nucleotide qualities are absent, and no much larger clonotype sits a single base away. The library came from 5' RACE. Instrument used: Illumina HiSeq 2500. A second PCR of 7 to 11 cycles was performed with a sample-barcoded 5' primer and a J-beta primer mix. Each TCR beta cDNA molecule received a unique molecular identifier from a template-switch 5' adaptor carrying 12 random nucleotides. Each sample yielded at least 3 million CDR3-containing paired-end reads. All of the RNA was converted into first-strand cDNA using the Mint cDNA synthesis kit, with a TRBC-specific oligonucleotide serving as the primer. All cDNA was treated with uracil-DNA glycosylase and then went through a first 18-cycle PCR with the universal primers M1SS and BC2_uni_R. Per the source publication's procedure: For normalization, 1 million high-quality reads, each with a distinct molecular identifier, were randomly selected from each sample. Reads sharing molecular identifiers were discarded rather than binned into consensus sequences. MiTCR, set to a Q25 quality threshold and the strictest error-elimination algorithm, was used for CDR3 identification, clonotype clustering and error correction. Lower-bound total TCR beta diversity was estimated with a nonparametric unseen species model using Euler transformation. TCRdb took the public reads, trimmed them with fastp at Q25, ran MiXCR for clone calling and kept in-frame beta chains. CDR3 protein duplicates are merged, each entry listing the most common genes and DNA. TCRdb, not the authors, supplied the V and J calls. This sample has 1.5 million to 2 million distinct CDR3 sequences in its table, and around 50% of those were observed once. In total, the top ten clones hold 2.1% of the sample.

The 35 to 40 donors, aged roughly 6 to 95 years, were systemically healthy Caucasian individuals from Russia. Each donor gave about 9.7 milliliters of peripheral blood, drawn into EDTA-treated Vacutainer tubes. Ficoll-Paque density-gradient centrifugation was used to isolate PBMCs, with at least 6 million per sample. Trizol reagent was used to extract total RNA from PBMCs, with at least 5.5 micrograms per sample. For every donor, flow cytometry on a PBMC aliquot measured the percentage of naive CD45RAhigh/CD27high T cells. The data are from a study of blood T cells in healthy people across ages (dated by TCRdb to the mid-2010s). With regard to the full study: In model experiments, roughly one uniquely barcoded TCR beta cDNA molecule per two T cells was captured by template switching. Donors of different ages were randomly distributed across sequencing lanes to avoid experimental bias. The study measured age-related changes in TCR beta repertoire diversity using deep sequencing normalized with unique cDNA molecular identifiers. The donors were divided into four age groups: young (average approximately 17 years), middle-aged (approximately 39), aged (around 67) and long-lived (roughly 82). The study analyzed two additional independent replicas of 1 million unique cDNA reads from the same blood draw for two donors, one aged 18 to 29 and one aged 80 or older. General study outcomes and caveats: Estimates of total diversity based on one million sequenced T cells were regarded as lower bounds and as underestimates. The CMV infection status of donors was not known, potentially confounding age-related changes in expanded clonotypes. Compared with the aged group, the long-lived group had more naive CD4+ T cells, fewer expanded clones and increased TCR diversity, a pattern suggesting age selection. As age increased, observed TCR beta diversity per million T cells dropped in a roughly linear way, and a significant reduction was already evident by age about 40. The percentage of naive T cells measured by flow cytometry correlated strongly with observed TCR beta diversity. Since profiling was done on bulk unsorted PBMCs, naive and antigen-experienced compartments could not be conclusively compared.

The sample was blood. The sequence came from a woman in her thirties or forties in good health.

The CDR3 reads as follows: CASSLGAGESYEQYF. The sequenced DNA is TGTGCCAGCAGCCTAGGGGCAGGGGAGTCCTACGAGCAGTACTTC. Recombination joined TRBV7-3 with TRBJ2-7; the D gene is perhaps TRBD1, on 6 matching bases. The CDR3 goes from the cysteine to the phenylalanine over 15 residues. The only DNA kept is the CDR3, 45 bases in frame from the first base. A distance of 15 bases separates the germline ends of V and J, which lose 5 bases and 1 base respectively. CDR1 SGHTA and CDR2 FQGTGA were looked up in the germline V gene.